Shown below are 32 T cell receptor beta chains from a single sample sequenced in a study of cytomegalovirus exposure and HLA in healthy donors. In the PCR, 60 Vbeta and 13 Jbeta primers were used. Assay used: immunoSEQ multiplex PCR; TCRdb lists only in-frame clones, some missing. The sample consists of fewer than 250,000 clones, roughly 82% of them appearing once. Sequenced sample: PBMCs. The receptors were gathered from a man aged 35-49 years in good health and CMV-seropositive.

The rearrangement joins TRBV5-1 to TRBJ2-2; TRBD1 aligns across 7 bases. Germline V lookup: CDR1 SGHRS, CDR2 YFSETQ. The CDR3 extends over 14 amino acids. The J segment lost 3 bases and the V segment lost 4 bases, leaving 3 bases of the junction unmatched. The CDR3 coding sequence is TGCGCCAGCAGCGGTGACAGGGACACCGGGGAGCTGTTTTTT. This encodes CASSGDRDTGELFF.

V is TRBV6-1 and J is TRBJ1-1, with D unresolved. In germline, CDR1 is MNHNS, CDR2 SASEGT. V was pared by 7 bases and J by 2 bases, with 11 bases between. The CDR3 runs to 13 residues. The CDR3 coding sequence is TGTGCCAGCACAAGGCAGACAAACACTGAAGCTTTCTTT. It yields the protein CASTRQTNTEAFF.

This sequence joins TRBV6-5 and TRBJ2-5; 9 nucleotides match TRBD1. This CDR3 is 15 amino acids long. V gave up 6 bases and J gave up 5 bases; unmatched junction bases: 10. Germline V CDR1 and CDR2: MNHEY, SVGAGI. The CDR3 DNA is TGTGCCAGCAGAGGCTTGACAGGGGGGAGGGAGACCCAGTACTTC. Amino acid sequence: CASRGLTGGRETQYF.

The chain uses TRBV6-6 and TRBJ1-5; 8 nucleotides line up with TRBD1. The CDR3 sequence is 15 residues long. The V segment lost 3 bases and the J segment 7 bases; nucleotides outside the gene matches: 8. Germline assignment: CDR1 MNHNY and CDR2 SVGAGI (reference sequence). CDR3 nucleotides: TGTGCCAGCAGTTATCCGCCGGGACAGGAACAGCCCCAGCATTTT. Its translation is CASSYPPGQEQPQHF.

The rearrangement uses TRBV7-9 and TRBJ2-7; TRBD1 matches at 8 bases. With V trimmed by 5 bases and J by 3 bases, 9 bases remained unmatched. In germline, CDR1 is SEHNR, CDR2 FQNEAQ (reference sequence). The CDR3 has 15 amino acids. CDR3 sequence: CASSPGQGQDYEQYF. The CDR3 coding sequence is TGTGCCAGCAGCCCAGGACAGGGACAAGACTACGAGCAGTACTTC.

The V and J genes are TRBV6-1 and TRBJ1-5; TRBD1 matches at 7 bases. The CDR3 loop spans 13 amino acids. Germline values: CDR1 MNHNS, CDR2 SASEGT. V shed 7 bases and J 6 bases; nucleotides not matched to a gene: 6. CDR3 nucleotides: TGTGCCAGCAAATTGAGGGGGCCTCAGCCCCAGCATTTT. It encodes CASKLRGPQPQHF.

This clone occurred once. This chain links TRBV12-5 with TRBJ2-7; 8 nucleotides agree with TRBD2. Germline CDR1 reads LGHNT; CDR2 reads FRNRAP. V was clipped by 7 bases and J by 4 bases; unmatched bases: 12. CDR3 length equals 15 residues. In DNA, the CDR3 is TGTGCTAGTGCCATGGGGGGAGCGGGAGAGTACGAGCAGTACTTC. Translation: CASAMGGAGEYEQYF.

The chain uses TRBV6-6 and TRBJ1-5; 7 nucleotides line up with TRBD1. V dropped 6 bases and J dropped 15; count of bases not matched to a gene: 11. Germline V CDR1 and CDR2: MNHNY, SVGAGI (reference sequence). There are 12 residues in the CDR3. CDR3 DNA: TGTGCCAGCAGACCGACAGGGCCGCTGCTGCATTTT. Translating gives CASRPTGPLLHF.

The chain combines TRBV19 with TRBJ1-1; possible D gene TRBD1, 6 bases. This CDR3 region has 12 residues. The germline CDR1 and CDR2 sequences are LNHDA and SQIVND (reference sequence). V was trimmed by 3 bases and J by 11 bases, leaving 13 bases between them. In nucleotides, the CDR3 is TGTGCCAGTAGTATGAGGCAGGGGAGCGCTTTCTTT. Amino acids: CASSMRQGSAFF. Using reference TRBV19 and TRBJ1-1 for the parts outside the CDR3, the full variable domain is DGGITQSPKYLFRKEGQNVTLSCEQNLNHDAMYWYRQDPGQGLRLIYYSQIVNDFQKGDIAEGYSVSREKKESFPLTVTSAQKNPTAFYLCASSMRQGSAFFGQGTRLTVV.

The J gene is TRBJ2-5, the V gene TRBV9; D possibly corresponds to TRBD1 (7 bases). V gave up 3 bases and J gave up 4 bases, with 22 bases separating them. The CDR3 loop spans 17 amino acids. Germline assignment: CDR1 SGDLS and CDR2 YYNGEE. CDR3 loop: CASSESQGGGYGETQYF. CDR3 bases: TGTGCCAGCAGCGAGAGCCAGGGGGGTGGTTACGGAGAGACCCAGTACTTC.

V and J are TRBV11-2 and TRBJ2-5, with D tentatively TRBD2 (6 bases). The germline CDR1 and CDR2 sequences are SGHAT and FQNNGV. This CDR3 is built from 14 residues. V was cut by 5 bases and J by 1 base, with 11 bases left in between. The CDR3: CASSGSGLQETQYF. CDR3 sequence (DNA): TGTGCCAGCAGCGGTAGCGGACTCCAAGAGACCCAGTACTTC.

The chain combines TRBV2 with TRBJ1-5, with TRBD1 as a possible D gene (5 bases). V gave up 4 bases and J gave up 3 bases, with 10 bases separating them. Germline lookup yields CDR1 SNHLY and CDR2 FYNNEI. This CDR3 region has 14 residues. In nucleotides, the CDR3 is TGTGCCAGCAGTGGGGCAGGGATCAATCAGCCCCAGCATTTT. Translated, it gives CASSGAGINQPQHF. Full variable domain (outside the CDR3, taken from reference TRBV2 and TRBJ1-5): EPEVTQTPSHQVTQMGQEVILRCVPISNHLYFYWYRQILGQKVEFLVSFYNNEISEKSEIFDDQFSVERPDGSNFTLKIRSTKLEDSAMYFCASSGAGINQPQHFGDGTRLSIL.

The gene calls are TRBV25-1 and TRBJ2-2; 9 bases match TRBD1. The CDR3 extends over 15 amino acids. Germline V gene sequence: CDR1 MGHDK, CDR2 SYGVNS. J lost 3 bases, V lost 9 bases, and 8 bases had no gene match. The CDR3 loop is CASIGTGRDTGELFF. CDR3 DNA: TGTGCCAGTATAGGGACAGGGAGGGACACCGGGGAGCTGTTTTTT.

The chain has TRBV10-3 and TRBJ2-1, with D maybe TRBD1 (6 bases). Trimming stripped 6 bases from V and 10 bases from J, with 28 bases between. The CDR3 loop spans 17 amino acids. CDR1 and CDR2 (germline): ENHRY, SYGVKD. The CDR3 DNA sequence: TGTGCCATCAGACCCTCGGACAGTTATATCGGGAAGGGGGAGCAGTTCTTC. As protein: CAIRPSDSYIGKGEQFF.

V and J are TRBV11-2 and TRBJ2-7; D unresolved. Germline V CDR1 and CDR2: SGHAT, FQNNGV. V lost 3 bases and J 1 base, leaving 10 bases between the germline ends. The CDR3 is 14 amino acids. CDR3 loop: CASSLIQASYEQYF. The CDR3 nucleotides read TGTGCCAGCAGCTTGATTCAGGCGTCCTACGAGCAGTACTTC.

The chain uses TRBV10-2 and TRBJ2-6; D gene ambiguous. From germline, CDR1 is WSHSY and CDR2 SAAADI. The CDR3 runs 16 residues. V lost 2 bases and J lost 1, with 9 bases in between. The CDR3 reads CASSEPLKSGANVLTF. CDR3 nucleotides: TGCGCCAGCAGTGAGCCTCTTAAATCTGGGGCCAACGTCCTGACTTTC.

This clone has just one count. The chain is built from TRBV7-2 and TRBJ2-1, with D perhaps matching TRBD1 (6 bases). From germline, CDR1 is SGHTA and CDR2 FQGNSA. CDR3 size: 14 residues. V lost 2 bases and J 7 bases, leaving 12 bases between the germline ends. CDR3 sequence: CASSLRTGINEQFF. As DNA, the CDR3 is TGTGCCAGCAGCTTACGAACAGGGATTAATGAGCAGTTCTTC.

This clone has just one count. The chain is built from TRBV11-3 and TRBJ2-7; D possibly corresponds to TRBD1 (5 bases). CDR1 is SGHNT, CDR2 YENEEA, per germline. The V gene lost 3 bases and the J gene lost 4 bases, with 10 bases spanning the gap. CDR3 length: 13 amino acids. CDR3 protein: CASSLDTEYEQYV. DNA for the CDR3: TGTGCCAGCAGCTTGGACACAGAGTACGAGCAGTACGTC.

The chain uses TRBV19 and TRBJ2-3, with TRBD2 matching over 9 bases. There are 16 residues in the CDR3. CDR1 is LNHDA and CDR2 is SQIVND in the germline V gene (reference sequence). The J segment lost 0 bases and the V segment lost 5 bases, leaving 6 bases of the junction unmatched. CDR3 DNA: TGTGCCAGTAGTCAAGGACTAGCGCCAAGCACAGATACGCAGTATTTT. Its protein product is CASSQGLAPSTDTQYF.

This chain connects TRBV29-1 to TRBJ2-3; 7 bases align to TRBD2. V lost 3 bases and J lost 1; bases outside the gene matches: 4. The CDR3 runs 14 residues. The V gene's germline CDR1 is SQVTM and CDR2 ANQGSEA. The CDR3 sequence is CSVDAGEGTDTQYF. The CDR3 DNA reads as TGCAGCGTTGATGCGGGGGAGGGCACAGATACGCAGTATTTT.

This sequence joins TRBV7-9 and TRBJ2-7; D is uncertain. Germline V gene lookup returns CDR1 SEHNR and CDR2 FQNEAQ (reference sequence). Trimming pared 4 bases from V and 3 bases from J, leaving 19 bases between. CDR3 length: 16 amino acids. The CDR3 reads CASSSDGFSQFYEQYF. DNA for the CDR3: TGTGCCAGCAGCTCCGACGGGTTTAGCCAGTTCTACGAGCAGTACTTC.

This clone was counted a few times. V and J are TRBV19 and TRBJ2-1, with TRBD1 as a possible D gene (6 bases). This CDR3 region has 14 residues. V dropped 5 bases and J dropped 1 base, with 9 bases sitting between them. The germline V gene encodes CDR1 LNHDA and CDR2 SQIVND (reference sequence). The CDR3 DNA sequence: TGTGCCAGTAGTGTTAGGGGGTCCTACAATGAGCAGTTCTTC. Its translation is CASSVRGSYNEQFF.

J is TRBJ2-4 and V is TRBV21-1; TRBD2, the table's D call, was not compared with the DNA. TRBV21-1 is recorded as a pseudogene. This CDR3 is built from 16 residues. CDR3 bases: TGTGCCAGCAGCCAAGACGGGGGGGATGCCAAAAACATTCAGTACTTC. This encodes CASSQDGGDAKNIQYF.

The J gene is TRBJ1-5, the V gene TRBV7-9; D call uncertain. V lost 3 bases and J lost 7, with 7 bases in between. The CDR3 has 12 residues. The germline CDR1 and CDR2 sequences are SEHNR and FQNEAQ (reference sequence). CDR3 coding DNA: TGTGCCAGCAGCTTCCAGGAACAGCCCCAGCATTTT. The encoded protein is CASSFQEQPQHF. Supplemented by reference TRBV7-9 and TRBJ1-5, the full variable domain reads DTGVSQNPRHKITKRGQNVTFRCDPISEHNRLYWYRQTLGQGPEFLTYFQNEAQLEKSRLLSDRFSAERPKGSFSTLEIQRTEQGDSAMYLCASSFQEQPQHFGDGTRLSIL.

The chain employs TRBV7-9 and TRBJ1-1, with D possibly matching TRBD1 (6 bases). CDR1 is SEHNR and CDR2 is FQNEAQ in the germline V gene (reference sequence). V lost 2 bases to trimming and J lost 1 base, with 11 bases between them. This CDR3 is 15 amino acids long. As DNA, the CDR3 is TGTGCCAGCAGCTTAAGTAGGGGGACGAACACTGAAGCTTTCTTT. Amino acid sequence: CASSLSRGTNTEAFF. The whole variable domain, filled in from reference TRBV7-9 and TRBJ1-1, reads DTGVSQNPRHKITKRGQNVTFRCDPISEHNRLYWYRQTLGQGPEFLTYFQNEAQLEKSRLLSDRFSAERPKGSFSTLEIQRTEQGDSAMYLCASSLSRGTNTEAFFGQGTRLTVV.

CDR3 nucleotides: TGTGCCAGTAGTATGGGGACAGGGGGCTCGTCGATTAATGAAAAACTGTTTTTT. Translation: CASSMGTGGSSINEKLFF. The chain is built from TRBV19 and TRBJ1-4; 12 positions match TRBD1. Germline trimming cut 3 bases from V and 4 bases from J; bases unmatched to any gene: 9. CDR3 size: 18 residues. Germline CDR1 reads LNHDA; CDR2 reads SQIVND (reference sequence).

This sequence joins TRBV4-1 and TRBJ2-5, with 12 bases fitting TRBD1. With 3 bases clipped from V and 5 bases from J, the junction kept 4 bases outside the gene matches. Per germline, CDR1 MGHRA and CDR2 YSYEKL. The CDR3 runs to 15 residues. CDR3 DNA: TGCGCCAGCAGCCACGCCGGGACAGGGGGCGAGACCCAGTACTTC. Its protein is CASSHAGTGGETQYF.

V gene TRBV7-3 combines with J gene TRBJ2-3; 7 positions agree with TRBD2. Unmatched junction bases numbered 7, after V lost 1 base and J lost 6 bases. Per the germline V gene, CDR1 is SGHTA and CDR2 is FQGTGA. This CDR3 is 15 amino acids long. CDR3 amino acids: CASSLNAGVWDTQYF. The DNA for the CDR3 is TGTGCCAGCAGCTTAAATGCGGGAGTTTGGGATACGCAGTATTTT.

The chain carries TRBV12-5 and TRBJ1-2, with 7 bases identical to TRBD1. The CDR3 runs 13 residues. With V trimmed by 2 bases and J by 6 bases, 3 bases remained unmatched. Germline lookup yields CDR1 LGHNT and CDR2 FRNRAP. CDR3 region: CASGLQQGHGYTF. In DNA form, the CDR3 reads TGTGCTAGTGGTTTGCAACAGGGGCATGGCTACACCTTC.

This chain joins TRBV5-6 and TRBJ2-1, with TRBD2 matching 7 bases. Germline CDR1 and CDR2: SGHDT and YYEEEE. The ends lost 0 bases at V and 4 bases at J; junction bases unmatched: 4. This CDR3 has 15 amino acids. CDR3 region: CASSLAGGRYNEQFF. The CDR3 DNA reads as TGTGCCAGCAGCTTGGCCGGCGGGAGATACAATGAGCAGTTCTTC.

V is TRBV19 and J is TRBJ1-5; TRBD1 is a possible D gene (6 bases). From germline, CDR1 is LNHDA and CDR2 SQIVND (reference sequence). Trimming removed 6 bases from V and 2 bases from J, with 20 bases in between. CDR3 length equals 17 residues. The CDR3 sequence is CASRARTAGVGNQPQHF. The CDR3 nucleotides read TGTGCCAGTAGGGCCCGAACGGCAGGGGTTGGCAATCAGCCCCAGCATTTT.

In DNA form, the CDR3 reads TGTGCCAGTAGTTCCCCCGCGCTGGGAGTCGGCACTGAAGCTTTCTTT. This codes for CASSSPALGVGTEAFF. The gene calls are TRBV19 and TRBJ1-1; D not certain. The CDR3 sequence is 16 residues long. Trimming removed 5 bases at V and 4 bases at J, with 20 bases between. The germline V gene encodes CDR1 LNHDA and CDR2 SQIVND (reference sequence).